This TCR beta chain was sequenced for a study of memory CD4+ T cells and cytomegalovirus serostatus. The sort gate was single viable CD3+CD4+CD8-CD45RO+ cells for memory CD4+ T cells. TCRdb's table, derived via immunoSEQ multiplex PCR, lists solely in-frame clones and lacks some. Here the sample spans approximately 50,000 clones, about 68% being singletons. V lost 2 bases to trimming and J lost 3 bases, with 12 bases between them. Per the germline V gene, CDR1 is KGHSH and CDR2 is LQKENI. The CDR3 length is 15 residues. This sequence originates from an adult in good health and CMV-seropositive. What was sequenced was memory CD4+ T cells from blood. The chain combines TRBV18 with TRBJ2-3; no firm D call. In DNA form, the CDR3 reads TGTGCCAGCTCACCAGAAGGGCTAGAGACAGATACGCAGTATTTT. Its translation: CASSPEGLETDTQYF.